This entry concerns a single T cell receptor (beta chain). Its antigen remains unidentified. The data originate from a study of cytomegalovirus exposure and HLA in healthy donors. Study details: The same platform was used for the 110 or so validation repertoires and the 600 to 850 first-cohort repertoires, a later analysis reported.

The validation cohort, a group of some 120 subjects, included the donors and was separate from the approximately 660-subject first cohort. Assay: immunoSEQ multiplex PCR; the TCRdb copy retains only in-frame clones and omits some. Found here are under 200,000 clones, about 89% of them singletons; the top ten hold 3% to 3.5%. The study's findings and limits: First-cohort TCR clusters were later found to tend to co-occur in the 90 to 150 validation repertoires. In vitro assays verified that three CMV-associated chains recognized CMV antigens specifically.

In germline, CDR1 is PRHDT, CDR2 FYEKMQ (reference sequence). V was clipped by 5 bases and J by 1 base; unmatched bases: 0. The CDR3 is 15 residues long. Specimen: PBMCs. This clonotype originated in a woman aged 18-29 years in good health and CMV-seropositive. The V call is TRBV13, the J call TRBJ2-1; TRBD2 matches at 12 bases. The CDR3 sequence is CASSLAGGSYNEQFF. The CDR3 DNA reads as TGTGCCAGCAGCCTAGCGGGAGGGTCCTACAATGAGCAGTTCTTC.